These 9 T cell receptor beta chains were sequenced from one sample in a study of cytotoxic CD8 clonotypes in ibrutinib-treated CLL. Sequenced by immunoSEQ multiplex PCR; TCRdb stores in-frame clones only, minus some. Of 40,000 or so clones in the sample, less than 85% were seen once. This sample comprised PBMCs, obtained at disease progression, from a patient treated with ibrutinib. These TCRs come from a human donor with chronic lymphocytic leukemia.

The chain has TRBV6-5 and TRBJ1-4; no clear D gene. The V gene lost 6 bases and the J gene lost 7 bases, with 15 bases spanning the gap. Germline lookup yields CDR1 MNHEY and CDR2 SVGAGI. The CDR3 is 14 residues long. This CDR3 reads CASRGGSGGEKLFF. The CDR3 region has the DNA TGTGCCAGCAGAGGAGGGTCGGGAGGTGAAAAACTGTTTTTT.

The chain couples TRBV19 to TRBJ2-2, with D maybe TRBD2 (5 bases). V dropped 11 bases and J dropped 2 bases, with 12 bases sitting between them. There are 13 residues in the CDR3. Germline values: CDR1 LNHDA, CDR2 SQIVND (reference sequence). CDR3 in DNA: TGTGCCTCCAGCCGGGGAAACACCGGGGAGCTGTTTTTT. Translation gives CASSRGNTGELFF.

The V and J genes are TRBV7-6 and TRBJ2-7; no clear D gene. This CDR3 contains 13 residues. CDR1 is SGHVS and CDR2 is FNYEAQ in the germline V gene. The V gene lost 1 base and the J gene lost 5 bases, with 9 bases spanning the gap. Here the CDR3 reads CASSLGGGDEQYF. Here the CDR3 DNA reads TGTGCCAGCAGCTTAGGGGGTGGGGACGAGCAGTACTTC.

The chain joins TRBV9 to TRBJ1-2, with D possibly TRBD1 on 5 matching bases. CDR3 length: 13 residues. Per germline, CDR1 SGDLS and CDR2 YYNGEE. The V and J ends lost 4 bases and 1 base respectively, with 8 bases between them. The CDR3 DNA follows: TGTGCCAGCAGCACGAGGGGTAACTATGGCTACACCTTC. Residues: CASSTRGNYGYTF.

This clone was counted a few times. V gene TRBV2 combines with J gene TRBJ2-2; 8 bases are a match to TRBD2. Germline lookup yields CDR1 SNHLY and CDR2 FYNNEI. Trimming removed 3 bases from V and 6 bases from J; junction bases left unmatched: 0. CDR3 length: 13 amino acids. For the CDR3, the DNA is TGTGCCAGCAGTGACGGGAGGGCCGGGGAGCTGTTTTTT. It codes for CASSDGRAGELFF.

The chain couples TRBV19 to TRBJ2-7; possible D gene TRBD1, 6 bases. The CDR3 consists of 13 residues. Germline V CDR1 and CDR2: LNHDA, SQIVND (reference sequence). V was pared by 5 bases and J by 3 bases, with 11 bases between. The CDR3 sequence: CASSRTELYEQYF. CDR3 DNA: TGTGCCAGTAGTCGGACAGAACTCTACGAGCAGTACTTC.

A few counts support this clone. The chain links TRBV27 to TRBJ2-7, with TRBD1 as a possible D gene (6 bases). V was cut by 5 bases and J by 0 bases, with 14 bases left in between. The germline gives CDR1 MNHEY, CDR2 SMNVEV (reference sequence). This CDR3 is 15 amino acids long. CDR3 DNA: TGTGCCAGCAGTCCAGGGACACTAACCTCCTACGAGCAGTACTTC. Residues: CASSPGTLTSYEQYF.

By share of the sample, this clone is medium-sized (0.01 to 0.1%). The chain has TRBV29-1 and TRBJ1-1; D is unresolved. From germline, CDR1 is SQVTM and CDR2 ANQGSEA. V was clipped by 5 bases and J by 4 bases, with 14 bases between them. The CDR3 length is 13 residues. CDR3 residues: CSVFRESGTEAFF. CDR3 nucleotide sequence: TGCAGCGTTTTCCGGGAATCGGGCACTGAAGCTTTCTTT.

The genes are TRBV5-1 and TRBJ1-1; D unclear. Germline values: CDR1 SGHRS, CDR2 YFSETQ. V was trimmed by 4 bases and J by 2 bases, leaving 15 bases between them. The CDR3 has 15 amino acids. The CDR3 sequence is CASSPRGQFNTEAFF. In nucleotides, the CDR3 is TGCGCCAGCAGCCCCCGAGGTCAGTTTAACACTGAAGCTTTCTTT.